These 4 T cell receptor beta chains were sequenced from one sample in a study of T cell repertoires in cytomegalovirus infection. These receptors have no known antigen. MiXCR was run by TCRdb on the reads, yielding one entry per CDR3 protein. The sample contains 700,000 to 850,000 distinct CDR3 sequences, roughly 33% of which appear only once. This sample comprised cultured CD8+ T cells from PBMCs, obtained from culture after CMV antigen stimulation. The source is a human donor in good health (CMV status not recorded). Some clones in this sample may be carry-over from other donors' samples.

The rearrangement uses TRBV4-1 and TRBJ2-5; D gene uncertain. Per the germline V gene, CDR1 is MGHRA and CDR2 is YSYEKL. V lost 6 bases to trimming and J lost 2 bases, with 13 bases between them. This CDR3 comprises 14 residues. CDR3: CASRGLTTQETQYF. CDR3 bases: TGCGCCAGCAGGGGGTTGACAACTCAAGAGACCCAGTACTTC.

The gene calls are TRBV4-3 and TRBJ1-1; D call uncertain. CDR3 size: 14 residues. The germline V gene encodes CDR1 LGHNA and CDR2 YSLEER. V was cut by 0 bases and J by 11 bases, with 16 bases left in between. Here the CDR3 reads CASSQERALPYAFF. The CDR3 bases are TGCGCCAGCAGCCAAGAGAGAGCGCTACCTTATGCTTTCTTT.

The chain has TRBV6-2 or TRBV6-3 and TRBJ2-6; D gene uncertain. V lost 0 bases, J lost 0 bases, and 12 bases lay in between. The CDR3 extends over 18 amino acids. Germline V gives CDR1 MNHEY, CDR2 SVGEGT. The CDR3 DNA is TGTGCCAGCAGTTACTCGATCGATTACTCCTCTGGGGCCAACGTCCTGACTTTC. This translates into CASSYSIDYSSGANVLTF.

This clonotype was detected ten times or more. The rearrangement joins TRBV6-5 to TRBJ2-7, with D tentatively TRBD1 (5 bases). The germline gives CDR1 MNHEY, CDR2 SVGAGI. The CDR3 loop spans 14 amino acids. Trimming stripped 2 bases from V and 0 bases from J, with 8 bases between. CDR3 in DNA: TGTGCCAGCAGTTACGAGGACAACTCCTACGAGCAGTACGTC. This sequence encodes CASSYEDNSYEQYV.